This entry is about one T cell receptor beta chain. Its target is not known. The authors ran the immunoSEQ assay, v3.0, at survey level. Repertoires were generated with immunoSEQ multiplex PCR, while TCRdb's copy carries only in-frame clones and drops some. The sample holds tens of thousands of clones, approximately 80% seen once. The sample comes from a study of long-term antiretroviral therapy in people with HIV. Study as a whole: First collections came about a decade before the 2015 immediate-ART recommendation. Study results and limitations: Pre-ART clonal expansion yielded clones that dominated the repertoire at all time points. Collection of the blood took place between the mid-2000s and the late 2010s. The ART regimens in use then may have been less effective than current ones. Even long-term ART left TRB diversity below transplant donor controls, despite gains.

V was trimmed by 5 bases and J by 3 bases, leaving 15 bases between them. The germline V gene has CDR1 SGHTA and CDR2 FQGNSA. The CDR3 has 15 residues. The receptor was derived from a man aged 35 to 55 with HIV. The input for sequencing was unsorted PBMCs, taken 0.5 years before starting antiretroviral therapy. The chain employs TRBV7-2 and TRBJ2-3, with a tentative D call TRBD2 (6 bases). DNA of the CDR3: TGTGCCAGCAGCCCAAGGGGCGGGGTAACAGATACGCAGTATTTT. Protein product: CASSPRGGVTDTQYF.